This T cell receptor (beta chain) was recorded in a study of T cell responses to AZD1222 COVID-19 vaccine. Study-wide points: Baseline seropositives among AZD1222 recipients totaled only six. Regions left unmutated in variants are reportedly the target of nearly half of spike-specific TCRs. An increase in Spike-specific TCR breadth and depth was observed after two AZD1222 doses. Clonal diversity was possibly underestimated, and the donors were mostly white British, with more females.

Regarding this clone: Antigen: not known.

J gave up 6 bases and V 4 bases, and 7 bases lay outside the gene matches. CDR3 length: 16 residues. The germline CDR1 and CDR2 sequences are MNHEY and SMNVEV (reference sequence). Only in-frame clones appear in the TCRdb table, and some are missing; sequencing was by immunoSEQ multiplex PCR. This sample yields some 110,000 clones, of which around nine tenths are seen a single time; around 3.3% belongs to the top ten. Sample: peripheral blood, taken 28 days after the second dose of the MenACWY control vaccine. This sequence was found in an adult who received the MenACWY meningococcal vaccine as a control. The chain combines TRBV27 with TRBJ1-5, with 12 bases lining up with TRBD1. CDR3: CASSWGGTGGFQPQHF. In DNA form, the CDR3 reads TGTGCCAGCAGTTGGGGGGGGACAGGGGGCTTTCAGCCCCAGCATTTT.